These 20 T cell receptor beta chains share one sample of origin, sequenced in a study of Graves' ophthalmopathy and Graves' hyperthyroidism. RNA transcripts served as template for amplifying TCR beta CDR3 sequences. Second-round multiplex PCR followed a first-round RT-PCR using HTBI primers. From the multiplex PCR reads, TCRdb called clonotypes with MiXCR, one entry per CDR3 protein. The table has over a million distinct CDR3 sequences, about two fifths seen once. Material: peripheral blood or thyroid tissue (not recorded which). These receptors were collected from an adult man with Graves' hyperthyroidism.

The CDR3 is CASSPPVRWGASYEQYF. DNA for the CDR3: TGTGCCAGCAGCCCTCCGGTTAGGTGGGGAGCGTCCTACGAGCAGTACTTC. The chain uses TRBV7-2 and TRBJ2-7, with D possibly matching TRBD2 (5 bases). This CDR3 is 17 amino acids long. Trimming left V 5 bases short and J 1 base short, with 21 bases between. The V gene's germline CDR1 is SGHTA and CDR2 FQGNSA.

J is TRBJ1-6 and V is TRBV10-3, with TRBD1 matching 8 bases. The CDR3 runs 19 residues. The V segment lost 5 bases and the J segment 7 bases; nucleotides outside the gene matches: 19. Germline V gene data show CDR1 as ENHRY and CDR2 as SYGVKD. CDR3 residues: CAISYTGGRHIGSNSPLHF. CDR3 DNA sequence: TGTGCCATCAGTTACACAGGGGGAAGGCATATTGGGTCAAATTCACCCCTCCACTTT.

This clonotype was seen once. Just one base apart from a much larger clone, this may be a read error. The conserved phenylalanine or tryptophan is not found at the CDR3 terminus, so this likely reflects a read error. The chain employs TRBV10-2 and TRBJ2-7; 9 bases fit TRBD2. J gave up 2 bases and V 9 bases, and 8 bases lay outside the gene matches. Germline values: CDR1 WSHSY, CDR2 SAAADI. The CDR3 sequence is 14 residues long. CDR3 in amino acids: CASMGTSRTYEQYL. As DNA, the CDR3 is TGCGCCAGTATGGGGACTAGCAGAACCTACGAGCAGTACCTC.

This clonotype showed up just once. J is TRBJ2-7 and V is TRBV10-2; TRBD1 matches 8 bases. Germline assignment: CDR1 WSHSY and CDR2 SAAADI. There are 11 residues in the CDR3. V lost 10 bases to trimming and J lost 4 bases; unmatched junction nucleotides: 3. CDR3 protein: CATGGQYEQYF. The CDR3 coding sequence is TGCGCCACAGGGGGCCAGTACGAGCAGTACTTC.

This clonotype was recorded a few times. This chain joins TRBV10-2 and TRBJ2-5; TRBD1 aligns across 9 bases. The ends lost 2 bases at V and 3 bases at J; junction bases unmatched: 7. This CDR3 is 16 amino acids long. The V gene's germline CDR1 is WSHSY and CDR2 SAAADI. CDR3 sequence: CASSEPSGTGKETQYF. CDR3 coding DNA: TGCGCCAGCAGTGAGCCATCCGGGACAGGGAAAGAGACCCAGTACTTC.

This chain joins TRBV29-1 and TRBJ2-7, with D possibly matching TRBD2 (5 bases). Trimming pared 7 bases from V and 4 bases from J, leaving 17 bases between. This CDR3 contains 13 residues. CDR1 and CDR2 from the germline V gene are SQVTM and ANQGSEA. The DNA for the CDR3 is TGCAGCGGTGGGAGTCTTGGCCCTTACGAGCAGTACTTC. Its protein product is CSGGSLGPYEQYF.

A word on this clonotype: A junction end diverges from the germline sequence, so it may reflect a read error. The chain combines TRBV5-8 with TRBJ2-7; no clear D. The CDR3 is 14 amino acids. Per the germline V gene, CDR1 is SGHTS and CDR2 is YDEGEE. CDR3 amino acids: CAGSFPGLTYEQYF. In DNA form, the CDR3 reads TGTGCCGGCAGCTTTCCGGGTTTGACCTACGAGCAGTACTTC.

The rearrangement uses TRBV19 and TRBJ1-4; possibly TRBD1 for D (5 bases). The CDR3 is made up of 16 amino acids. The V end lost 4 bases, the J end lost 0 bases, and 12 bases lay between the germline ends. Germline CDR1 and CDR2: LNHDA and SQIVND (reference sequence). CDR3 residues: CASSTRQSATNEKLFF. CDR3 nucleotides: TGTGCCAGTAGTACCAGACAGTCAGCAACTAATGAAAAACTGTTTTTT.

Note on this clonotype: At one boundary the junction diverges from the germline segment, which might be a read error. The chain uses TRBV10-2 and TRBJ2-7; 11 bases map to TRBD2. The CDR3 has 15 residues. The germline V gene has CDR1 WSHSY and CDR2 SAAADI. The CDR3 sequence is CASSYTTSGSFMWYF. The CDR3, as DNA: TGTGCCAGCAGTTACACCACTAGCGGGAGTTTTATGTGGTACTTC.

This clonotype appeared many times. The chain joins TRBV29-1 to TRBJ1-2; D is possibly TRBD1 (5 bases). Germline lookup yields CDR1 SQVTM and CDR2 ANQGSEA. V dropped 6 bases and J dropped 6 bases, with 14 bases sitting between them. CDR3 length equals 12 residues. CDR3 protein: CSVGRGEHGYTF. The DNA of the CDR3 is TGCAGCGTCGGACGAGGGGAGCATGGCTACACCTTC. The variable domain in full, with the rest retrieved from reference TRBV29-1 and TRBJ1-2, is SAVISQKPSRDICQRGTSLTIQCQVDSQVTMMFWYRQQPGQSLTLIATANQGSEATYESGFVIDKFPISRPNLTFSTLTVSNMSPEDSSIYLCSVGRGEHGYTFGSGTRLTVV.

This chain links TRBV14 with TRBJ1-1, with D possibly TRBD1 on 6 matching bases. The V and J ends lost 2 bases and 1 base respectively, with 14 bases between them. The CDR3 has 16 amino acids. From germline, CDR1 is SGHDN and CDR2 FVKESK. CDR3: CASSQKNRDRNTEAFF. CDR3 nucleotide sequence: TGTGCCAGCAGCCAAAAAAACAGGGATAGGAACACTGAAGCTTTCTTT.

This clonotype was picked up many times. The chain carries TRBV29-1 and TRBJ1-1, with TRBD1 matching 9 bases. The CDR3 is 14 residues long. The germline gives CDR1 SQVTM, CDR2 ANQGSEA. As DNA, the CDR3 is TGCAGTGGACAGGGGCTCGAATTGAACACTGAAGCTTTCTTT. Translating gives CSGQGLELNTEAFF. The full variable domain, its missing parts supplied by reference TRBV29-1 and TRBJ1-1, is SAVISQKPSRDICQRGTSLTIQCQVDSQVTMMFWYRQQPGQSLTLIATANQGSEATYESGFVIDKFPISRPNLTFSTLTVSNMSPEDSSIYLCSGQGLELNTEAFFGQGTRLTVV.

There are many counts of this clonotype. The chain links TRBV24-1 to TRBJ1-3; D gene uncertain. From germline, CDR1 is KGHDR and CDR2 SFDVKD. The CDR3 is 15 amino acids. V gave up 4 bases and J gave up 0 bases, with 9 bases separating them. The CDR3 region is CATSDPVSSGNTIYF. For the CDR3, the DNA is TGTGCCACCAGTGACCCCGTATCCTCTGGAAACACCATATATTTT.

The chain employs TRBV10-3 and TRBJ2-5, with D perhaps matching TRBD1 or TRBD2 (6 bases each). V dropped 6 bases and J dropped 5 bases, with 22 bases sitting between them. The CDR3 extends over 16 amino acids. Germline CDR1 is ENHRY and CDR2 is SYGVKD. The CDR3 protein is CAIRAGQGSGGETQYF. The DNA for the CDR3 is TGTGCCATCAGGGCGGGCCAGGGGAGTGGAGGGGAGACCCAGTACTTC.

CDR3 nucleotides: TGTGCCAGCAGCTTAGCTTTGGGGATCACCTACGAGCAGTACTTC. This encodes CASSLALGITYEQYF. The genes are TRBV7-9 and TRBJ2-7; D not resolved. Germline V gene sequence: CDR1 SEHNR, CDR2 FQNEAQ (reference sequence). V was shortened by 0 bases and J by 2 bases, with 11 bases between the two germline ends. CDR3 length: 15 residues.

The gene calls are TRBV25-1 and TRBJ1-5; 8 bases map to TRBD1. Germline-derived CDR1 and CDR2 are MGHDK and SYGVNS. The CDR3 sequence is 13 residues long. Trimming at V came to 7 bases and at J to 11 bases, leaving 10 bases not matched to a gene. CDR3 region: CASMQTGVQAQHF. Written as DNA, the CDR3 is TGTGCCAGCATGCAGACAGGGGTCCAGGCCCAGCATTTT.

The genes are TRBV2 and TRBJ1-1; a possible D gene is TRBD1 (5 bases). The germline V and J ends were trimmed by 2 bases and 4 bases, with 14 bases remaining between them. CDR3 size: 15 residues. Per the germline V gene, CDR1 is SNHLY and CDR2 is FYNNEI. The CDR3 protein is CASSETAGGATEAFF. For the CDR3, the DNA is TGTGCCAGCAGTGAAACGGCGGGAGGGGCCACTGAAGCTTTCTTT.

This clonotype has at least ten counts. V and J are TRBV7-8 and TRBJ2-7, with D perhaps being TRBD1 or TRBD2 (6 bases each). Per the germline V gene, CDR1 is SGHVS and CDR2 is FQNEAQ. The CDR3 consists of 14 residues. V was trimmed by 4 bases and J by 2 bases, leaving 12 bases between them. CDR3 nucleotide sequence: TGTGCCAGCAGCTCACAGAGGGGGGCCTACGAGCAGTACTTC. This gives the protein CASSSQRGAYEQYF.

About this clonotype itself: A much larger clonotype is one base distant, so this may be a read error. Given the absence of the conserved phenylalanine or tryptophan at the CDR3 end, a read error is likely. The rearrangement joins TRBV20-1 to TRBJ1-2; D is unresolved. This CDR3 region has 11 residues. Germline V gene data show CDR1 as DFQATT and CDR2 as SNEGSKA (reference sequence). V was pared by 1 base and J by 6 bases, with 6 bases between. In nucleotides, the CDR3 is TGCAGTGCTAGAGGGGAAGATGGCTACACCGTC. Its protein is CSARGEDGYTV.

As for this clonotype: A much larger clonotype is one base distant, so this may be a read error. The rearrangement joins TRBV15 to TRBJ1-5; tentative D call: TRBD1 (5 bases). The CDR3 consists of 15 residues. Trimming took off 7 bases at V and 0 bases at J, with 13 bases between the two ends. CDR1 LNHNV and CDR2 YYDKDF come from the germline V gene (reference sequence). The CDR3 DNA sequence: TGTGCCACCAAATGGTTAAGGGGTAGCAATCAGCCCCAGCATTTT. This translates into CATKWLRGSNQPQHF. Drawing the rest from reference TRBV15 and TRBJ1-5, the complete variable domain is DAMVIQNPRYQVTQFGKPVTLSCSQTLNHNVMYWYQQKSSQAPKLLFHYYDKDFNNEADTPDNFQSRRPNTSFCFLDIRSPGLGDTAMYLCATKWLRGSNQPQHFGDGTRLSIL.